This entry concerns a single TCR beta chain. Its antigen is unidentified. Germline V gene data show CDR1 as SEHNR and CDR2 as FQNEAQ (reference sequence). Trimming took off 7 bases at V and 3 bases at J, with 25 bases between the two ends. The CDR3 covers 19 residues. The data derive from a study of cytomegalovirus exposure and HLA in healthy donors. Broader study findings: Later analysis revealed greater clonal expansion in HLA-associated TCR beta chains than in equally common others. A cluster of highly shared sequence variants was likely a sequencing artifact. Listed as cytomegalovirus-associated were 150 to 200 TCR beta chains. Reportedly, fewer N-insertions than the approximately 690-donor mean appeared in an Asian-associated ancestry cluster in a later analysis.

Primers included in the PCR were 60 Vbeta and 13 Jbeta primers. Generated by immunoSEQ multiplex PCR, the TCRdb table keeps only in-frame clones and is missing some. The data contain around 150,000 clones, roughly 70% of them singletons. The V gene is TRBV7-9, the J gene TRBJ1-6; D is ambiguous. The material sequenced was PBMCs. The sequence came from a male donor in good health and CMV-seronegative. The CDR3 sequence: CASTPREASGSNYNSPLHF. CDR3 bases: TGTGCCAGCACCCCCAGAGAGGCCAGTGGGAGCAACTATAATTCACCCCTCCACTTT.